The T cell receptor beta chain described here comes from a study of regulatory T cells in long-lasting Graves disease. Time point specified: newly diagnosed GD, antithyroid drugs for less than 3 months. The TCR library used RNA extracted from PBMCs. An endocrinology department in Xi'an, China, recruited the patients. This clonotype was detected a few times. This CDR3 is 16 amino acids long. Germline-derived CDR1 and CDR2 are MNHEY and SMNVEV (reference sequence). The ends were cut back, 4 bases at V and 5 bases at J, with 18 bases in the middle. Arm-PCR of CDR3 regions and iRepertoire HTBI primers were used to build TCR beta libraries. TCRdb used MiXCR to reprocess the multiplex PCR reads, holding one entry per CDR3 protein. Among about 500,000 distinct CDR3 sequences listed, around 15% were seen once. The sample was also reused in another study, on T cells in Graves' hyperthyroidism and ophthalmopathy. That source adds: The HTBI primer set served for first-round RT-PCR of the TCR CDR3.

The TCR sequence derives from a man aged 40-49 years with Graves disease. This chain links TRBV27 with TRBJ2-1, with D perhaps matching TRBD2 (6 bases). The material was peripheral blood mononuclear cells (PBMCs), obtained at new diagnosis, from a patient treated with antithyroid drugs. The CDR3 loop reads CASSWGWGGKNNEQFF. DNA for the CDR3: TGTGCCAGCAGTTGGGGTTGGGGAGGCAAGAACAATGAGCAGTTCTTC.